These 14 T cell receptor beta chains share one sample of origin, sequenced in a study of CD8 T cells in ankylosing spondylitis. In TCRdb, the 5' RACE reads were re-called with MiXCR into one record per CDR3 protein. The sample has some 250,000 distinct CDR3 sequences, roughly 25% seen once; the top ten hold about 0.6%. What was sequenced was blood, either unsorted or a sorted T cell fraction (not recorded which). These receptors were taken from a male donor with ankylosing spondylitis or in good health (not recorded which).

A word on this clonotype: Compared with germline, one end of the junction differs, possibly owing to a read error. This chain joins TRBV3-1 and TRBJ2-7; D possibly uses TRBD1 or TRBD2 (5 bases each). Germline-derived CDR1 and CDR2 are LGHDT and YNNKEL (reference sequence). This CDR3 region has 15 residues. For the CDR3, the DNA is TGTGCCTGCAGCCAAGATTTGGTTCGGGGCCACGAGCAGTACTTC. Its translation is CACSQDLVRGHEQYF.

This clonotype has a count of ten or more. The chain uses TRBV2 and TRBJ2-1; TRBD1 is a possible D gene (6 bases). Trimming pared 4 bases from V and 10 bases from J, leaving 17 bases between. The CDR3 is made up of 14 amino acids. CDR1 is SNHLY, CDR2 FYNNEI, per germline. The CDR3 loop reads CASSGLTGRGEQFF. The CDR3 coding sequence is TGTGCCAGCAGTGGCCTGACAGGCCGGGGAGAGCAGTTCTTC.

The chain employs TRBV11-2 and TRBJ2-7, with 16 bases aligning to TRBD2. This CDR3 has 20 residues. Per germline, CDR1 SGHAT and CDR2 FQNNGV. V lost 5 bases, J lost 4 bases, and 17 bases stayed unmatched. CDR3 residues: CASSVQAGTSGGASSYEQYF. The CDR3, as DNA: TGTGCCAGCAGCGTTCAAGCCGGGACTAGCGGGGGGGCCTCTTCGTACGAGCAGTACTTC.

CDR3 sequence reads: CSAMDWTGDFPGDYEQYF. The CDR3 DNA reads as TGCAGTGCTATGGATTGGACAGGGGATTTCCCGGGAGACTACGAGCAGTACTTC. The V call is TRBV20-1, the J call TRBJ2-7; 9 bases are shared with TRBD1. Losses at the gene ends were 4 bases for V and 3 bases for J; bases not matched to a gene: 19. The CDR3 loop spans 18 amino acids. In germline, CDR1 is DFQATT, CDR2 SNEGSKA (reference sequence).

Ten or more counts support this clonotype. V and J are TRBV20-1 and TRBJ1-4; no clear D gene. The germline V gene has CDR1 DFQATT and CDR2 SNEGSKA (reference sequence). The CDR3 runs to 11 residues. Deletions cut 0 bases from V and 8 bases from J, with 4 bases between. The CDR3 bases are TGCAGTGCTAGAGATCAGGAAAAACTGTTTTTT. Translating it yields CSARDQEKLFF.

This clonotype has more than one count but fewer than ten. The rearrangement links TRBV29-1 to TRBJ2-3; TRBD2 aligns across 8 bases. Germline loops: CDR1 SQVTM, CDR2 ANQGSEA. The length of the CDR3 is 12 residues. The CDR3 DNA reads TGCTCACACGGGGGGGCCGAAGATACGCAGTATTTT. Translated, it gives CSHGGAEDTQYF.

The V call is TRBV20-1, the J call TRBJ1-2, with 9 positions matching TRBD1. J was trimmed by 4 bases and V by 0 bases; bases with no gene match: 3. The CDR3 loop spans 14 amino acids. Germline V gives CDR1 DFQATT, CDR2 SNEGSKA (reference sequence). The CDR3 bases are TGCAGTGCTAGAGAGGGGACAGGGATCTATGGCTACACCTTC. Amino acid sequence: CSAREGTGIYGYTF.

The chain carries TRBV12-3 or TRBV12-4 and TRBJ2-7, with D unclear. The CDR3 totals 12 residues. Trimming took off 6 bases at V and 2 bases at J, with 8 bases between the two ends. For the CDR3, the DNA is TGTGCCAGCAGCCCTGAGCCCTACGAGCAGTACTTC. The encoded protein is CASSPEPYEQYF.

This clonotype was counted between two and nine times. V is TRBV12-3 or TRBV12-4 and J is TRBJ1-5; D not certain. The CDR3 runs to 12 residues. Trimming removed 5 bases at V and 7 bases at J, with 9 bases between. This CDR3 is CASSRVRQPQHF. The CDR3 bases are TGTGCCAGCAGTAGAGTGAGACAGCCCCAGCATTTT.

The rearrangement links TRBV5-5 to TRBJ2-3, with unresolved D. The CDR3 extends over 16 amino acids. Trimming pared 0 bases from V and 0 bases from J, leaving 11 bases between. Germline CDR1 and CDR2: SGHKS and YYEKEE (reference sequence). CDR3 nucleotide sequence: TGTGCCAGCAGCTTGGAAATGAGCGTAAGCACAGATACGCAGTATTTT. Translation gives CASSLEMSVSTDTQYF. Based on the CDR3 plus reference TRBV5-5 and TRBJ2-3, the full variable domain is DAGVTQSPTHLIKTRGQQVTLRCSPISGHKSVSWYQQVLGQGPQFIFQYYEKEERGRGNFPDRFSARQFPNYSSELNVNALLLGDSALYLCASSLEMSVSTDTQYFGPGTRLTVL.

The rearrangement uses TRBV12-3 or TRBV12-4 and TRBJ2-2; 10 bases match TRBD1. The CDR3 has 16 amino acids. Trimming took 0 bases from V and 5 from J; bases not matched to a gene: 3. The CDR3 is CASSLARTGGTGELFF. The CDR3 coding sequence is TGTGCCAGCAGTTTAGCGAGGACAGGGGGAACCGGGGAGCTGTTTTTT.

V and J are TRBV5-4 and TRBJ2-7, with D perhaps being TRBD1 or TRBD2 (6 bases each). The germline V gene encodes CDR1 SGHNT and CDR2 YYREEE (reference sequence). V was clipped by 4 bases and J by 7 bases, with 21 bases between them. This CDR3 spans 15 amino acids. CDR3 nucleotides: TGTGCCAGCAGCAACTTCGGGGGCGCCAAGGGGGAGCAGTACTTC. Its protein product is CASSNFGGAKGEQYF.

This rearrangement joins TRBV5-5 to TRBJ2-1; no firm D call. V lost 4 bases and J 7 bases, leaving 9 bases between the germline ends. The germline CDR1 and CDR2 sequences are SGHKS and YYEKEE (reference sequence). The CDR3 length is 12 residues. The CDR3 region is CASSQMLNEQFF. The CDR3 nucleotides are TGTGCCAGCAGCCAAATGTTAAATGAGCAGTTCTTC.

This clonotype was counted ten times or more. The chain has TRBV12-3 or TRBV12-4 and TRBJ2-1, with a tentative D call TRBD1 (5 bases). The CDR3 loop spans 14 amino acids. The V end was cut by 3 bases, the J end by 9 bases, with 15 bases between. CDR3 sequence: CASSLGRGIGEQFF. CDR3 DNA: TGTGCCAGCAGTTTGGGGCGTGGGATAGGTGAGCAGTTCTTC.